This entry lists 27 T cell receptor beta chains sequenced from one sample in a study of blood T cell repertoires in COVID-19. Sequencing used immunoSEQ multiplex PCR; TCRdb keeps in-frame clones, though not all of them. Of under 150,000 clones listed, approximately 80% are singletons. Sequencing was done on a sample of peripheral blood. These receptor sequences come from a man aged 40-55 years with active or convalescent COVID-19.

The chain employs TRBV7-2 and TRBJ1-6; D is uncertain. Germline V lookup: CDR1 SGHTA, CDR2 FQGNSA. Trimming removed 4 bases from V and 7 bases from J, with 11 bases in between. The CDR3 covers 14 residues. In DNA form, the CDR3 reads TGTGCCAGCAGCTGGAGAGTTGGAAATTCACCCCTCCACTTT. Its protein is CASSWRVGNSPLHF.

This clone was observed once. The chain employs TRBV13 and TRBJ2-7; 9 positions agree with TRBD1. Trimming took 1 base from V and 3 from J; bases not matched to a gene: 7. This CDR3 spans 16 amino acids. Per germline, CDR1 PRHDT and CDR2 FYEKMQ (reference sequence). The CDR3 here is CASSLAKQGAIYEQYF. CDR3 sequence (DNA): TGTGCCAGCAGCTTAGCAAAACAGGGGGCCATCTACGAGCAGTACTTC.

The rearrangement uses TRBV11-2 and TRBJ2-2; 12 bases line up with TRBD2. Germline V gene data show CDR1 as SGHAT and CDR2 as FQNNGV. Trimming removed 6 bases from V and 4 bases from J; junction bases left unmatched: 3. The length of the CDR3 is 15 residues. CDR3 residues: CASRLAGGTTGELFF. The DNA for the CDR3 is TGTGCCAGCAGGCTAGCGGGGGGGACCACCGGGGAGCTGTTTTTT. Full variable domain (remainder filled in from reference TRBV11-2 and TRBJ2-2): EAGVAQSPRYKIIEKRQSVAFWCNPISGHATLYWYQQILGQGPKLLIQFQNNGVVDDSQLPKDRFSAERLKGVDSTLKIQPAKLEDSAVYLCASRLAGGTTGELFFGEGSRLTVL.

The rearrangement uses TRBV7-3 and TRBJ1-5; 10 bases are shared with TRBD1. J was trimmed by 3 bases and V by 5 bases; bases with no gene match: 13. The germline V gene encodes CDR1 SGHTA and CDR2 FQGTGA. CDR3 length equals 18 residues. CDR3 nucleotide sequence: TGTGCCAGCAGCCCGACGGGACAGGGGAAATCTGACAATCAGCCCCAGCATTTT. This translates into CASSPTGQGKSDNQPQHF. Full variable domain (missing parts from reference TRBV7-3 and TRBJ1-5): GAGVSQTPSNKVTEKGKYVELRCDPISGHTALYWYRQSLGQGPEFLIYFQGTGAADDSGLPNDRFFAVRPEGSVSTLKIQRTERGDSAVYLCASSPTGQGKSDNQPQHFGDGTRLSIL.

The chain links TRBV6-5 to TRBJ1-4; TRBD1 matches 7 bases. Trimming removed 5 bases from V and 4 bases from J; junction bases left unmatched: 7. The CDR3 extends over 15 amino acids. Per the germline V gene, CDR1 is MNHEY and CDR2 is SVGAGI. The CDR3 DNA follows: TGTGCCAGCAGTCTTGGGACAGTGCATAATGAAAAACTGTTTTTT. It specifies CASSLGTVHNEKLFF.

DNA of the CDR3: TGCGCCAGCAGCATCGGGGGAGGGCCCTACGAGCAGTACTTC. Its protein is CASSIGGGPYEQYF. This rearrangement joins TRBV5-1 to TRBJ2-7; 7 positions match TRBD2. The V segment lost 4 bases and the J segment 2 bases; nucleotides outside the gene matches: 6. There are 14 residues in the CDR3. Germline V gene lookup returns CDR1 SGHRS and CDR2 YFSETQ. The full variable domain, rest sourced from reference TRBV5-1 and TRBJ2-7, is KAGVTQTPRYLIKTRGQQVTLSCSPISGHRSVSWYQQTPGQGLQFLFEYFSETQRNKGNFPGRFSGRQFSNSRSEMNVSTLELGDSALYLCASSIGGGPYEQYFGPGTRLTVT.

This clone was recorded only once. The chain employs TRBV29-1 and TRBJ2-7; D is possibly TRBD2 (6 bases). The CDR3 has 11 amino acids. The germline V gene has CDR1 SQVTM and CDR2 ANQGSEA. V was shortened by 4 bases and J by 4 bases, with 8 bases between the two germline ends. The CDR3 region is CSVVGGYEQYF. Here the CDR3 DNA reads TGCAGCGTTGTTGGAGGGTACGAGCAGTACTTC.

The genes are TRBV5-1 and TRBJ2-5, with D tentatively TRBD1 (6 bases). CDR3 length equals 16 residues. The germline V gene has CDR1 SGHRS and CDR2 YFSETQ. V was shortened by 4 bases and J by 5 bases, with 21 bases between the two germline ends. As DNA, the CDR3 is TGCGCCAGCAGCGACCGGGACAAAACTAGAGGCGAGACCCAGTACTTC. Translating it yields CASSDRDKTRGETQYF.

The chain links TRBV5-6 to TRBJ1-6; no definite D call. Looked up from germline, CDR1 is SGHDT and CDR2 is YYEEEE. The CDR3 extends over 15 amino acids. Trimming took 4 bases from V and 7 from J, leaving 15 bases between them. The chain's CDR3 is CASSLSLGPNSPLHF. The CDR3 DNA is TGTGCCAGCAGCCTTTCCTTGGGCCCCAATTCACCCCTCCACTTT.

This clone was seen more than once but under ten times. This chain uses TRBV28 with TRBJ1-3; D is perhaps TRBD1 (5 bases). Germline V gene lookup returns CDR1 MDHEN and CDR2 SYDVKM. Deletions cut 6 bases from V and 1 base from J, with 13 bases between. This CDR3 has 15 amino acids. This chain's CDR3 is CASRSPGGSGNTIYF. The DNA of the CDR3 is TGTGCCAGCAGGTCTCCGGGGGGATCTGGAAACACCATATATTTT.

The J gene is TRBJ2-5, the V gene TRBV9; 10 bases are a match to TRBD2. Germline V gene sequence: CDR1 SGDLS, CDR2 YYNGEE. V was pared by 0 bases and J by 2 bases, with 4 bases of the junction left unmatched. There are 16 residues in the CDR3. CDR3 amino acids: CASSVATSGVQETQYF. The CDR3 nucleotides are TGTGCCAGCAGCGTAGCAACTAGCGGGGTGCAAGAGACCCAGTACTTC. The full variable domain, with the rest looked up from reference TRBV9 and TRBJ2-5, is DSGVTQTPKHLITATGQRVTLRCSPRSGDLSVYWYQQSLDQGLQFLIQYYNGEERAKGNILERFSAQQFPDLHSELNLSSLELGDSALYFCASSVATSGVQETQYFGPGTRLLVL.

This chain joins TRBV10-2 and TRBJ1-5; TRBD1 matches at 11 bases. Germline CDR1 WSHSY, CDR2 SAAADI. The ends lost 5 bases at V and 4 bases at J; junction bases unmatched: 4. This CDR3 is 15 amino acids long. For the CDR3, the DNA is TGCGCCAGCAGTCGGGACAGGGGGATTAATCAGCCCCAGCATTTT. Protein product: CASSRDRGINQPQHF.

This clone was observed a handful of times. This sequence joins TRBV19 and TRBJ2-5, with 9 positions matching TRBD1. Per germline, CDR1 LNHDA and CDR2 SQIVND (reference sequence). The CDR3 covers 16 residues. With V trimmed by 9 bases and J by 1 base, 12 bases remained unmatched. The CDR3 DNA sequence: TGTGCCAGCAACCCCTCCGGGACAGGGCTCCAAGAGACCCAGTACTTC. It yields the protein CASNPSGTGLQETQYF.

DNA of the CDR3: TGCGCCAGCAGCCCCTCGGGACAGGGGGCAAACGGGGAGCTGTTTTTT. Its protein is CASSPSGQGANGELFF. V is TRBV5-1 and J is TRBJ2-2; TRBD1 agrees at 12 bases. The CDR3 runs 16 residues. V lost 4 bases and J lost 7; bases outside the gene matches: 8. From germline, CDR1 is SGHRS and CDR2 YFSETQ.

The V and J genes are TRBV7-9 and TRBJ1-1; D uncertain. The germline CDR1 and CDR2 sequences are SEHNR and FQNEAQ (reference sequence). With 3 bases removed from V and 0 bases from J, the gap between germline ends came to 11 bases. The CDR3 is 15 residues long. As DNA, the CDR3 is TGTGCCAGCAGCTTCCTTTCAGGAATGAACACTGAAGCTTTCTTT. Translating it yields CASSFLSGMNTEAFF.

The rearrangement uses TRBV20-1 and TRBJ1-4; D gene ambiguous. This CDR3 is 12 amino acids long. The germline V and J ends were trimmed by 3 bases and 8 bases, with 10 bases remaining between them. Germline V gives CDR1 DFQATT, CDR2 SNEGSKA (reference sequence). CDR3 amino acids: CSASSQYEKLFF. Written as DNA, the CDR3 is TGCAGTGCTAGTAGTCAGTACGAAAAACTGTTTTTT.

The chain links TRBV2 to TRBJ2-6, with TRBD1 identical over 7 bases. Germline V CDR1 and CDR2: SNHLY, FYNNEI. V gave up 5 bases and J gave up 2 bases; unmatched junction bases: 0. The CDR3 has 14 residues. The CDR3 DNA reads TGTGCCAGCAGTACAGGGGCTGGGGCCAACGTCCTGACTTTC. Protein: CASSTGAGANVLTF.

The rearrangement links TRBV27 to TRBJ1-5; 7 bases match TRBD1. The germline gives CDR1 MNHEY, CDR2 SMNVEV (reference sequence). The CDR3 covers 16 residues. V shed 6 bases and J 6 bases; nucleotides not matched to a gene: 14. The CDR3 DNA follows: TGTGCCAGCAGAGACCCGAGACAGGGCGGCGGTCAGCCCCAGCATTTT. Its translation: CASRDPRQGGGQPQHF.

This clone was seen only once. This chain links TRBV10-3 with TRBJ1-1, with D perhaps TRBD1 (5 bases). This CDR3 has 14 amino acids. Trimming removed 4 bases from V and 4 bases from J, with 13 bases in between. CDR1 and CDR2 (germline): ENHRY, SYGVKD. CDR3 sequence: CAISVEGIGTEAFF. CDR3 nucleotide sequence: TGTGCCATCAGTGTGGAGGGGATCGGCACTGAAGCTTTCTTT.

The V call is TRBV11-2, the J call TRBJ2-1; possible D gene TRBD2, 6 bases. The CDR3 extends over 12 amino acids. Trimming took off 6 bases at V and 12 bases at J, with 15 bases between the two ends. The germline CDR1 and CDR2 sequences are SGHAT and FQNNGV. CDR3: CASRLPGTPQFF. DNA for the CDR3: TGTGCCAGCAGACTCCCCGGGACTCCGCAGTTCTTC.

Comment on this clone: At the DNA level, this CDR3 is encoded by other sequences in the same sample as well. The V call is TRBV27, the J call TRBJ2-7, with TRBD1 as a possible D gene (5 bases). The V gene's germline CDR1 is MNHEY and CDR2 SMNVEV (reference sequence). This CDR3 has 14 amino acids. V lost 0 bases to trimming and J lost 2 bases, with 8 bases between them. The CDR3 protein is CASSLSGAPYEQYF. Written as DNA, the CDR3 is TGTGCCAGCAGTTTATCAGGGGCCCCCTACGAGCAGTACTTC.

The J gene is TRBJ1-5, the V gene TRBV7-2, with 7 nucleotides matching TRBD1. CDR3 size: 15 residues. Looked up from germline, CDR1 is SGHTA and CDR2 is FQGNSA. After removal of 2 bases from V and 2 bases from J, the junction contained 3 bases not matched to a gene. The CDR3 loop reads CASSLNRGGNQPQHF. For the CDR3, the DNA is TGTGCCAGCAGCTTAAACAGGGGAGGCAATCAGCCCCAGCATTTT.

V and J are TRBV5-6 and TRBJ1-2; a weak D match, TRBD1 (6 bases). Germline CDR1 SGHDT, CDR2 YYEEEE. V lost 1 base, J lost 11 bases, and 12 bases lay in between. The CDR3 has 12 residues. The CDR3 DNA follows: TGTGCCAGCAGCTTGAACGTACAGGGTTACACCTTC. The encoded protein is CASSLNVQGYTF.

This chain connects TRBV3-1 (or the pseudogene TRBV3-2) to TRBJ1-4; TRBD1 matches at 7 bases. CDR1 LGHDT and CDR2 YNNKEL come from the germline V gene (reference sequence). The CDR3 has 18 amino acids. V shed 4 bases, J shed 0 bases, and the junction held 11 bases outside the gene matches. The CDR3 sequence: CASSRTRTGPSTNEKLFF. The CDR3 DNA is TGTGCCAGCAGCCGAACGAGGACAGGCCCTTCAACTAATGAAAAACTGTTTTTT.

The chain combines TRBV7-3 with TRBJ2-1; D perhaps matches TRBD1 (5 bases). Germline V CDR1 and CDR2: SGHTA, FQGTGA. The CDR3 sequence is 15 residues long. Trimming stripped 1 base from V and 5 bases from J, with 12 bases between. The CDR3 DNA reads as TGTGCCAGCAGCTTAAGTAGGACACCGGACAATGAGCAGTTCTTC. This sequence encodes CASSLSRTPDNEQFF.

This clone is a singleton in its sample. The genes are TRBV4-3 and TRBJ2-1; 13 bases are a match to TRBD2. The V segment lost 1 base and the J segment 2 bases; nucleotides outside the gene matches: 2. CDR3 size: 17 residues. The germline gives CDR1 LGHNA, CDR2 YSLEER. CDR3 DNA: TGCGCCAGCAGCCAAGGCACTAGCGGGGGGGCCTACAATGAGCAGTTCTTC. Its translation is CASSQGTSGGAYNEQFF.

V is TRBV6-2 or TRBV6-3 and J is TRBJ2-1, with D uncertain. This CDR3 spans 13 amino acids. V lost 4 bases, J lost 6 bases, and 10 bases lay in between. CDR1 and CDR2 from the germline V gene are MNHEY and SVGEGT. In nucleotides, the CDR3 is TGTGCCAGCAGTTTGTACTCCGGCAATGAGCAGTTCTTC. Protein product: CASSLYSGNEQFF.